The rows below give T cell receptor beta chains drawn from one sample of a study of graft-versus-host responses after intestinal transplantation. These receptors are not linked to any known antigen. The protocol was immunoSEQ multiplex PCR, while the TCRdb copy is restricted to in-frame clones and leaves out a portion. The table shows approximately 71,000 clones, with 70% to 90% occurring only once. The starting material was unstimulated CD8+ T cells sorted from spleen or lymph node cells, obtained before intestinal transplant. The source is a human donor who received an intestinal transplant. CDR3s leave out the opening cysteine and the closing phenylalanine or tryptophan. The D gene is left open where the match is weak. Size is omitted from some rows. Given values are once, few, many or a class for expanded clones.

j_call: TRBJ2-2
d_call: .
clone_size: .
v_call: TRBV2
cdr3_aa: ASSAARDTGELF

j_call: TRBJ2-1
d_call: .
clone_size: .
v_call: TRBV20-1
cdr3_aa: SAPYGEQF

j_call: TRBJ1-4
d_call: .
clone_size: .
v_call: TRBV4-1
cdr3_aa: ASSPWAGVPTNEKLF

j_call: TRBJ2-1
d_call: .
clone_size: .
v_call: TRBV7-6
cdr3_aa: ASSPTGHRWNEQF

j_call: TRBJ2-3
d_call: .
clone_size: .
v_call: TRBV5-1
cdr3_aa: ASSGVSGTDTQY

j_call: TRBJ2-1
d_call: TRBD2
clone_size: once
v_call: TRBV30
cdr3_aa: AWSLGTRSYNEQF

j_call: TRBJ2-3
d_call: TRBD2
clone_size: .
v_call: TRBV10-2
cdr3_aa: ASSEYPRTRLTYTQY

j_call: TRBJ1-4
d_call: .
clone_size: few
v_call: TRBV5-1
cdr3_aa: ASSLSSSTNEKLF

j_call: TRBJ2-7
d_call: .
clone_size: .
v_call: TRBV10-3
cdr3_aa: AIRRTDSYEQY

j_call: TRBJ2-7
d_call: TRBD1
clone_size: once
v_call: TRBV7-9
cdr3_aa: ASRGTGSEQY

j_call: TRBJ2-7
d_call: .
clone_size: .
v_call: TRBV6-5
cdr3_aa: ASSYSAGLYEQY

j_call: TRBJ1-6
d_call: TRBD1
clone_size: .
v_call: TRBV4-1
cdr3_aa: ASSLRLGVGQGVSPLH

j_call: TRBJ2-7
d_call: TRBD2
clone_size: .
v_call: TRBV19
cdr3_aa: ASSIGLALYEQY

j_call: TRBJ1-1
d_call: TRBD1
clone_size: .
v_call: TRBV4-1
cdr3_aa: ASSQGTGAMKAF

j_call: .
d_call: TRBD1
clone_size: .
v_call: TRBV7-9
cdr3_aa: ASSLPGQGFYEQY

j_call: TRBJ2-7
d_call: .
clone_size: .
v_call: TRBV27
cdr3_aa: ASSLSGGWSYEQY

j_call: TRBJ2-7
d_call: TRBD2
clone_size: once
v_call: TRBV5-1
cdr3_aa: ASSLGRGGGAGGSYEQY

j_call: TRBJ2-2
d_call: TRBD2
clone_size: .
v_call: TRBV28
cdr3_aa: ASSLRTSGNTGELF

j_call: TRBJ1-2
d_call: .
clone_size: .
v_call: TRBV11-2
cdr3_aa: ASSFESRGPPGGYT

j_call: TRBJ1-5
d_call: .
clone_size: .
v_call: TRBV18
cdr3_aa: ASSSQHGQPQH

j_call: TRBJ1-3
d_call: .
clone_size: .
v_call: TRBV2
cdr3_aa: ASSSGNTIY